Below, 27 T cell receptor beta chains from the same sample are listed, as sequenced in a study of blood T cell repertoires in COVID-19. Profiling relied on immunoSEQ multiplex PCR, and the TCRdb table lists in-frame clones only, not all of them. The table has some 200,000 clones, approximately 81% seen once; the top ten hold 14%. Sample: peripheral blood. The receptors stem from a woman in her 70s with COVID-19, enrolled during active disease.

The V call is TRBV18, the J call TRBJ1-5; TRBD1 agrees at 7 bases. CDR1 and CDR2 from the germline V gene are KGHSH and LQKENI. This CDR3 has 16 amino acids. V was pared by 4 bases and J by 3 bases, with 9 bases of the junction left unmatched. Here the CDR3 reads CASSQNRGGDNQPQHF. In nucleotides, the CDR3 is TGTGCCAGCTCACAAAACAGGGGAGGCGACAATCAGCCCCAGCATTTT.

The rearrangement joins TRBV24-1 to TRBJ2-3, with 9 bases lining up with TRBD2. CDR1 KGHDR and CDR2 SFDVKD come from the germline V gene. CDR3 length: 17 residues. With 4 bases clipped from V and 6 bases from J, the junction kept 13 bases outside the gene matches. CDR3 DNA sequence: TGTGCCACCAGTGAGTCCGGGCTAGCGGGAATGTTGGATACGCAGTATTTT. Translated, it gives CATSESGLAGMLDTQYF.

The sample holds a few counts of this clone. The V call is TRBV30, the J call TRBJ2-7, with D possibly TRBD2 on 6 matching bases. This CDR3 has 14 residues. V was pared by 0 bases and J by 2 bases, with 11 bases between. Germline CDR1 GTSNPN, CDR2 SVGIG (reference sequence). CDR3 in DNA: TGTGCCTGGAGTGTACGGCGGGGCCCCTACGAGCAGTACTTC. Encoded protein: CAWSVRRGPYEQYF. The whole variable domain, filled in from reference TRBV30 and TRBJ2-7, reads SQTIHQWPATLVQPVGSPLSLECTVEGTSNPNLYWYRQAAGRGLQLLFYSVGIGQISSEVPQNLSASRPQDRQFILSSKKLLLSDSGFYLCAWSVRRGPYEQYFGPGTRLTVT.

A word on this clone: This sample also contains other DNA sequences that code for the same CDR3. The chain joins TRBV20-1 to TRBJ2-1; no reliable D call. Germline V CDR1 and CDR2: DFQATT, SNEGSKA (reference sequence). V was shortened by 3 bases and J by 6 bases, with 6 bases between the two germline ends. This CDR3 is built from 11 residues. CDR3 nucleotide sequence: TGCAGTGCTAGCCGCGGCAATGAGCAGTTCTTC. Its protein is CSASRGNEQFF.

This chain connects TRBV4-1 to TRBJ1-2; D is undetermined. V gave up 1 base and J gave up 4 bases, with 13 bases separating them. Germline V CDR1 and CDR2: MGHRA, YSYEKL. This CDR3 is built from 15 residues. The CDR3 bases are TGCGCCAGCAGCCAAGGGGCAGTGCTGAGCTATGGCTACACCTTC. It yields the protein CASSQGAVLSYGYTF.

The rearrangement joins TRBV7-2 to TRBJ2-7; 7 bases are a match to TRBD2. With V trimmed by 2 bases and J by 2 bases, 3 bases remained unmatched. Germline lookup yields CDR1 SGHTA and CDR2 FQGNSA. The length of the CDR3 is 14 residues. The DNA for the CDR3 is TGTGCCAGCAGCTTATCGGCGGGGGCCTACGAGCAGTACTTC. Protein: CASSLSAGAYEQYF.

V and J are TRBV10-2 and TRBJ1-5, with 8 bases that match TRBD1. The ends lost 4 bases at V and 8 bases at J; junction bases unmatched: 4. The CDR3 is made up of 13 amino acids. Germline V gene lookup returns CDR1 WSHSY and CDR2 SAAADI. The CDR3 loop is CASSGTGWEPQHF. The CDR3 DNA follows: TGCGCCAGCAGTGGGACAGGGTGGGAGCCCCAGCATTTT.

The chain joins TRBV3-1 (or the pseudogene TRBV3-2) to TRBJ2-5, with 10 bases lining up with TRBD2. V was pared by 3 bases and J by 5 bases, with 6 bases of the junction left unmatched. CDR1 and CDR2 (germline): LGHDT, YNNKEL (reference sequence). This CDR3 is built from 15 residues. Here the CDR3 reads CASSHPSGGAETQYF. CDR3 sequence (DNA): TGTGCCAGCAGCCACCCCAGCGGGGGGGCGGAGACCCAGTACTTC.

This sequence joins TRBV7-9 and TRBJ1-1, with D unresolved. The CDR3 consists of 12 residues. Germline V gives CDR1 SEHNR, CDR2 FQNEAQ (reference sequence). With 5 bases removed from V and 5 bases from J, the gap between germline ends came to 9 bases. CDR3 in DNA: TGTGCCAGCAGCCCCGGGGTAACTGAAGCTTTCTTT. Translated: CASSPGVTEAFF.

V gene TRBV6-5 combines with J gene TRBJ2-3; 8 bases are a match to TRBD1. The germline V gene encodes CDR1 MNHEY and CDR2 SVGAGI. After removal of 6 bases from V and 2 bases from J, the junction contained 4 bases not matched to a gene. CDR3 length: 14 amino acids. The CDR3 coding sequence is TGTGCCAGCAGCGCGGACAGGGCCACAGATACGCAGTATTTT. It translates to CASSADRATDTQYF.

CDR3 nucleotides: TGTGGAGAGAGGGGGCAAGGTCAGCCCCAGCATTTT. Translation gives CGERGQGQPQHF. This chain connects TRBV25-1 to TRBJ1-5, with 7 bases fitting TRBD1. CDR1 is MGHDK, CDR2 SYGVNS, per germline. The CDR3 extends over 12 amino acids.

The chain uses TRBV10-1 and TRBJ2-7; maybe TRBD2 (6 bases). The CDR3 is 16 amino acids. Germline V lookup: CDR1 WNHNN, CDR2 SYGVQD (reference sequence). Trimming left V 8 bases short and J 0 bases short, with 20 bases between. The CDR3: CASPSCSLAFSYEQYF. The DNA of the CDR3 is TGCGCCAGCCCTTCCTGCAGCCTAGCGTTCTCCTACGAGCAGTACTTC.

This rearrangement joins TRBV27 to TRBJ1-2, with D possibly being TRBD1 (6 bases). V was pared by 5 bases and J by 4 bases, with 11 bases between. The germline V gene has CDR1 MNHEY and CDR2 SMNVEV (reference sequence). This CDR3 contains 13 residues. In DNA, the CDR3 is TGTGCCAGCAGTCCCAGGGGCACCTATGGCTACACCTTC. Amino acid sequence: CASSPRGTYGYTF.

This chain uses TRBV6-1 with TRBJ2-2; possible D gene TRBD1, 5 bases. Looked up from germline, CDR1 is MNHNS and CDR2 is SASEGT. The CDR3 is 14 amino acids. V was cut by 1 base and J by 5 bases, with 8 bases left in between. The CDR3: CASSEGTLTGELFF. CDR3 coding DNA: TGTGCCAGCAGTGAAGGGACATTAACCGGGGAGCTGTTTTTT.

The V gene is TRBV2, the J gene TRBJ1-4; the D is unclear. The CDR3 runs to 15 residues. Trimming removed 8 bases at V and 0 bases at J, with 13 bases between. Germline V gene sequence: CDR1 SNHLY, CDR2 FYNNEI. The CDR3 nucleotides are TGTGCCAGCCGGGGAAGGGCCACAACTAATGAAAAACTGTTTTTT. It translates to CASRGRATTNEKLFF.

This chain uses TRBV16 with TRBJ1-6, with 10 bases fitting TRBD1. V lost 4 bases to trimming and J lost 8 bases; unmatched junction nucleotides: 5. The germline gives CDR1 KGHSY, CDR2 FQNENV. The CDR3 sequence is 15 residues long. The CDR3 nucleotides read TGTGCCAGCAGCCCCACCGGGACAGGGGATTCACCCCTCCACTTT. Residues: CASSPTGTGDSPLHF. The full variable domain, with the rest looked up from reference TRBV16 and TRBJ1-6, is GEEVAQTPKHLVRGEGQKAKLYCAPIKGHSYVFWYQQVLKNEFKFLISFQNENVFDETGMPKERFSAKCLPNSPCSLEIQATKLEDSAVYFCASSPTGTGDSPLHFGNGTRLTVT.

The rearrangement uses TRBV5-6 and TRBJ1-5; D gene ambiguous. Deletions cut 4 bases from V and 4 bases from J, with 12 bases between. This CDR3 is 14 amino acids long. Germline assignment: CDR1 SGHDT and CDR2 YYEEEE. The CDR3: CASSHRLNNQPQHF. In nucleotides, the CDR3 is TGTGCCAGCAGCCACCGTCTAAATAATCAGCCCCAGCATTTT.

This clone showed up just once. The CDR3 spells CASSVSLGERGPGTGELFF. DNA of the CDR3: TGTGCCAGCAGCGTATCCCTGGGGGAGCGGGGCCCGGGGACCGGGGAGCTGTTTTTT. The rearrangement joins TRBV9 to TRBJ2-2; TRBD2 matches 7 bases. V lost 1 base, J lost 5 bases, and 17 bases stayed unmatched. CDR3 size: 19 residues. Germline V gene lookup returns CDR1 SGDLS and CDR2 YYNGEE.

This clone came up a few times. The rearrangement uses TRBV4-2 and TRBJ1-1; 8 positions match TRBD1. There are 15 residues in the CDR3. The ends lost 3 bases at V and 5 bases at J; junction bases unmatched: 8. Germline assignment: CDR1 LGHNA and CDR2 YNFKEQ. The CDR3, as DNA: TGTGCCAGCAGCCAGATGGACAGGGAGGGGACTGAAGCTTTCTTT. Protein: CASSQMDREGTEAFF.

This clone turned up a few times. The chain carries TRBV3-1 (or the pseudogene TRBV3-2) and TRBJ2-5; D might be TRBD2 (5 bases). Germline V lookup: CDR1 LGHDT, CDR2 YNNKEL (reference sequence). CDR3 size: 13 residues. V was cut by 0 bases and J by 12 bases, with 14 bases left in between. In DNA, the CDR3 is TGTGCCAGCAGCCAAGATCCCGCGGGTCAGGAGTACTTC. As protein: CASSQDPAGQEYF.

V gene TRBV4-1 combines with J gene TRBJ1-2, with D unclear. Deletions cut 0 bases from V and 4 bases from J, with 18 bases between. Germline CDR1 and CDR2: MGHRA and YSYEKL. This CDR3 is 17 amino acids long. The CDR3 nucleotides read TGCGCCAGCAGCCAAGATCTCCTGAGGGTCAACTCCTATGGCTACACCTTC. Translated, it gives CASSQDLLRVNSYGYTF.

About this clone: Relative to the germline gene, one junction end is altered; a read error may explain this. This chain uses TRBV18 with TRBJ2-1; 10 bases are a match to TRBD2. CDR1 and CDR2 (germline): KGHSH, LQKENI. This CDR3 contains 17 residues. The CDR3 nucleotides are TGTGCCAGCTCACCACAGGGTCCCGGGACTAGCGAACCTCGGGCGATCTTC. This codes for CASSPQGPGTSEPRAIF.

V is TRBV12-5 and J is TRBJ1-6; D is unresolved. Germline V lookup: CDR1 LGHNT, CDR2 FRNRAP. Trimming took 6 bases from V and 6 from J, leaving 15 bases between them. This CDR3 is built from 15 residues. CDR3 protein: CASGPKTRLNSPLHF. The CDR3 coding sequence is TGTGCTAGTGGCCCCAAGACCAGGCTTAATTCACCCCTCCACTTT.

The V call is TRBV6-5, the J call TRBJ2-7, with TRBD1 identical over 9 bases. The CDR3 loop spans 15 amino acids. J was trimmed by 2 bases and V by 9 bases; bases with no gene match: 11. Germline CDR1 reads MNHEY; CDR2 reads SVGAGI. As DNA, the CDR3 is TGTGCCAGTAGATTGGTAAGGGACAGGGCCTACGAGCAGTACTTC. This sequence encodes CASRLVRDRAYEQYF.

The V and J genes are TRBV6-4 and TRBJ1-1; perhaps TRBD1 as D (5 bases). V lost 8 bases and J lost 6, with 16 bases in between. Per the germline V gene, CDR1 is MRHNA and CDR2 is SNTAGT. CDR3 length: 13 amino acids. DNA for the CDR3: TGTGCCAGCTCCCGGGCAGGGATGGCTGAAGCTTTCTTT. Its translation: CASSRAGMAEAFF.

The chain uses TRBV5-6 and TRBJ1-2, with TRBD1 as a possible D gene (5 bases). This CDR3 has 13 residues. Germline V gives CDR1 SGHDT, CDR2 YYEEEE. V lost 3 bases and J 10 bases, leaving 16 bases between the germline ends. DNA for the CDR3: TGTGCCAGCAGCTCGGACACGGCCCACGACTACACCTTC. It translates to CASSSDTAHDYTF.

This clone has just one count. This chain joins TRBV7-9 and TRBJ2-3; TRBD1 might be the D (5 bases). The V and J ends lost 1 base and 4 bases respectively, with 6 bases between them. The CDR3 is made up of 13 amino acids. CDR1 is SEHNR and CDR2 is FQNEAQ in the germline V gene (reference sequence). The CDR3 sequence: CASSLGGPDTQYF. In nucleotides, the CDR3 is TGTGCCAGCAGCTTAGGGGGCCCAGATACGCAGTATTTT.